Each of the 20 T cell receptor beta chains below was sequenced from the same sample in a study of blood T cells in healthy people across ages. A second PCR, run for about 6 to 12 cycles, used a sample-barcoded 5' primer plus a J-beta primer mix. MiXCR, run by TCRdb on the 5' RACE reads, gives a single entry per CDR3 protein. Among fewer than 2,000,000 distinct CDR3 sequences listed, about 39% were seen once. Input material: blood. The source is a human donor in good health.

This clonotype turned up a few times. The genes are TRBV12-3 or TRBV12-4 and TRBJ2-1; D is possibly TRBD1 or TRBD2 (6 bases each). Trimming pared 6 bases from V and 13 bases from J, leaving 25 bases between. The CDR3 covers 15 residues. CDR3 sequence reads: CASSQWGEGGETQFF. CDR3 bases: TGTGCCAGCAGCCAGTGGGGGGAAGGGGGAGAGACCCAGTTCTTC.

The genes are TRBV4-3 and TRBJ2-7; D possibly corresponds to TRBD1 (6 bases). The CDR3 is 19 residues long. Per the germline V gene, CDR1 is LGHNA and CDR2 is YSLEER. V lost 1 base and J 3 bases, leaving 25 bases between the germline ends. The CDR3 region is CASSQVFGQLHASNYEQYF. CDR3 in DNA: TGCGCCAGCAGCCAAGTTTTTGGACAGCTACATGCTAGCAACTACGAGCAGTACTTC.

Only a few counts were recorded for this clonotype. The chain combines TRBV5-1 with TRBJ1-2; maybe TRBD1 (5 bases). The CDR3 loop spans 15 amino acids. The germline gives CDR1 SGHRS, CDR2 YFSETQ. Trimming left V 0 bases short and J 7 bases short, with 16 bases between. The CDR3 reads CASSLEEDRVCGYTF. CDR3 DNA sequence: TGCGCCAGCAGCTTGGAGGAAGACAGAGTCTGTGGCTACACCTTC. The full variable domain, completed using reference TRBV5-1 and TRBJ1-2, is KAGVTQTPRYLIKTRGQQVTLSCSPISGHRSVSWYQQTPGQGLQFLFEYFSETQRNKGNFPGRFSGRQFSNSRSEMNVSTLELGDSALYLCASSLEEDRVCGYTFGSGTRLTVV.

This clonotype was detected many times. The V gene is TRBV4-3, the J gene TRBJ1-1; D remains unclear. Trimming took 0 bases from V and 7 from J, leaving 15 bases between them. This CDR3 has 15 residues. Germline CDR1 is LGHNA and CDR2 is YSLEER. As DNA, the CDR3 is TGCGCCAGCAGCCAAGAAGGGTGGGCGGTTGATGAAGCTTTCTTT. Translation: CASSQEGWAVDEAFF.

The gene calls are TRBV20-1 and TRBJ2-6; D may be TRBD1 or TRBD2 (5 bases each). CDR1 is DFQATT, CDR2 SNEGSKA, per germline (reference sequence). The CDR3 runs 15 residues. The V and J ends lost 5 bases and 10 bases respectively, with 21 bases between them. The CDR3 region has the DNA TGCAGTGCTTCGAGAAAGTATACGGGACCTAACGTCCTGACTTTC. Residues: CSASRKYTGPNVLTF.

The gene calls are TRBV7-2 and TRBJ2-3; no clear D. V was trimmed by 7 bases and J by 5 bases, leaving 10 bases between them. The V gene's germline CDR1 is SGHTA and CDR2 FQGNSA. This CDR3 has 12 residues. CDR3: CASTRPQDTQYF. Written as DNA, the CDR3 is TGTGCCAGCACCCGACCACAAGATACGCAGTATTTT.

This chain joins TRBV11-3 and TRBJ2-5; the D is unclear. The CDR3 consists of 15 residues. The V end lost 5 bases, the J end lost 5 bases, and 18 bases lay between the germline ends. CDR1 SGHNT and CDR2 YENEEA come from the germline V gene. The CDR3 DNA reads TGTGCCAGCAGCCCCCCCGGATTCTCTGGGGAGACCCAGTACTTC. Translation: CASSPPGFSGETQYF.

V gene TRBV6-5 combines with J gene TRBJ1-1; D is perhaps TRBD1 (5 bases). CDR1 and CDR2 (germline): MNHEY, SVGAGI. The CDR3 has 14 amino acids. V lost 6 bases, J lost 1 base, and 12 bases lay in between. The chain's CDR3 is CASSPGWANTEAFF. CDR3 nucleotides: TGTGCCAGCAGCCCAGGGTGGGCGAACACTGAAGCTTTCTTT.

The V call is TRBV29-1, the J call TRBJ2-5; TRBD2 is a possible D gene (5 bases). The CDR3 has 13 residues. Looked up from germline, CDR1 is SQVTM and CDR2 is ANQGSEA. V was clipped by 1 base and J by 11 bases, with 17 bases between them. This CDR3 reads CSVEGRPLREQYF. The CDR3 nucleotides read TGCAGCGTTGAAGGTCGACCCTTGAGGGAGCAGTACTTC.

This chain links TRBV7-2 with TRBJ1-5; D might be TRBD1 (6 bases). The CDR3 is made up of 16 amino acids. V was pared by 1 base and J by 3 bases, with 13 bases between. Germline V CDR1 and CDR2: SGHTA, FQGNSA. The CDR3 sequence: CASSLVGGGNNQPQHF. DNA of the CDR3: TGTGCCAGCAGCTTAGTCGGGGGGGGCAACAATCAGCCCCAGCATTTT.

This clonotype was recorded once. This sequence joins TRBV7-2 and TRBJ2-3; D is ambiguous. Germline loops: CDR1 SGHTA, CDR2 FQGNSA. Trimming removed 5 bases at V and 7 bases at J, with 13 bases between. CDR3 length equals 13 residues. CDR3 loop: CASSRSATNTQYF. CDR3 sequence (DNA): TGTGCCAGCAGCCGCTCCGCTACGAATACGCAGTATTTT. Using reference TRBV7-2 and TRBJ2-3 for the parts outside the CDR3, the full variable domain is GAGVSQSPSNKVTEKGKDVELRCDPISGHTALYWYRQSLGQGLEFLIYFQGNSAPDKSGLPSDRFSAERTGGSVSTLTIQRTQQEDSAVYLCASSRSATNTQYFGPGTRLTVL.

This clonotype showed up just a few times. The chain employs TRBV20-1 and TRBJ2-5, with D uncertain. This CDR3 spans 12 amino acids. Between the trimmed V and J ends, which lost 2 bases and 2 bases, there was a span of 6 bases. CDR1 DFQATT and CDR2 SNEGSKA come from the germline V gene (reference sequence). CDR3 region: CSARSLQETQYF. CDR3 in DNA: TGCAGTGCTAGAAGTCTGCAAGAGACCCAGTACTTC.

Regarding this clonotype: Compared with germline, one end of the junction differs, possibly owing to a read error. This sequence joins TRBV29-1 and TRBJ2-5; D is unresolved. The CDR3 is made up of 11 amino acids. Germline CDR1 reads SQVTM; CDR2 reads ANQGSEA. The CDR3, as DNA: TGCAGCGCTGAATACCTGGAGACTCAGTACTTC. Translation: CSAEYLETQYF.

This clonotype came up a few times. V and J are TRBV3-1 and TRBJ1-4; tentatively, D is TRBD1 (6 bases). Germline CDR1 is LGHDT and CDR2 is YNNKEL (reference sequence). This CDR3 spans 15 amino acids. V was pared by 4 bases and J by 10 bases, with 19 bases between. The CDR3 protein is CASSLSGQYEGKLFF. The CDR3 region has the DNA TGTGCCAGCAGCCTATCCGGACAGTATGAAGGAAAACTGTTTTTT.

This clonotype was picked up a small number of times. The chain is built from TRBV5-6 and TRBJ2-1; TRBD2 is a possible D gene (6 bases). CDR1 and CDR2 from the germline V gene are SGHDT and YYEEEE. V was clipped by 2 bases and J by 2 bases, with 8 bases between them. This CDR3 is 14 amino acids long. The CDR3 bases are TGTGCCAGCAGCTTCTTAGCGGCCTACAATGAGCAGTTCTTC. Amino acid sequence: CASSFLAAYNEQFF.

V and J are TRBV5-1 and TRBJ2-3; D not resolved. CDR1 is SGHRS and CDR2 is YFSETQ in the germline V gene. V was pared by 3 bases and J by 2 bases, with 10 bases between. The CDR3 covers 14 residues. CDR3 loop: CASSSPPITDTQYF. CDR3 nucleotides: TGCGCCAGCAGCTCGCCTCCCATCACAGATACGCAGTATTTT.

This clonotype was detected many times. This chain uses TRBV7-2 with TRBJ2-5; D gene ambiguous. Germline lookup yields CDR1 SGHTA and CDR2 FQGNSA. The CDR3 spans 14 residues. With 5 bases removed from V and 5 bases from J, the gap between germline ends came to 15 bases. The CDR3 region is CASSAMGSLETQYF. CDR3 nucleotide sequence: TGTGCCAGCAGCGCCATGGGGTCTTTGGAGACCCAGTACTTC.

The chain has TRBV20-1 and TRBJ2-7; D not resolved. The CDR3 extends over 13 amino acids. Germline assignment: CDR1 DFQATT and CDR2 SNEGSKA (reference sequence). The germline V and J ends were trimmed by 3 bases and 0 bases, with 9 bases remaining between them. The CDR3 protein is CSASRAFSYEQYF. CDR3 nucleotides: TGCAGTGCTAGTAGGGCATTCTCCTACGAGCAGTACTTC.

J is TRBJ2-5 and V is TRBV14, with 8 bases matching TRBD2. CDR3 size: 15 residues. CDR1 is SGHDN, CDR2 FVKESK, per germline. V dropped 1 base and J dropped 11; count of bases not matched to a gene: 12. The CDR3 region has the DNA TGTGCCAGCAGCCAAGTCGGGGGGGCGTACAATGAGCAGTACTTC. As protein: CASSQVGGAYNEQYF.

The chain recombines TRBV5-1 with TRBJ2-6; weak D call: TRBD2 (5 bases). CDR1 and CDR2 (germline): SGHRS, YFSETQ. V shed 0 bases and J shed 0 bases, with 13 bases lying between them. There are 18 residues in the CDR3. Here the CDR3 reads CASSLGLADTSGANVLTF. CDR3 DNA: TGCGCCAGCAGCTTGGGTCTAGCTGATACCTCTGGGGCCAACGTCCTGACTTTC.